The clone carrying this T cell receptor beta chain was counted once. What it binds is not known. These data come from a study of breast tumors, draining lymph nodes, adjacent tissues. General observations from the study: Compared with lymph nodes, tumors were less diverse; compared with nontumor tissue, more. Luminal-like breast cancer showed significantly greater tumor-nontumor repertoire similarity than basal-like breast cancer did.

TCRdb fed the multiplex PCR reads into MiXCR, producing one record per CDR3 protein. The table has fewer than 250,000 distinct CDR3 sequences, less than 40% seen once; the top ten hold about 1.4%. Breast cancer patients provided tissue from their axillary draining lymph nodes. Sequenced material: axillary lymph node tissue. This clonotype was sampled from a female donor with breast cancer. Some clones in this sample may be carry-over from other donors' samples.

CDR3 coding DNA: TGCAGTGCTACGACAGGGTCCGGAAAACTGTTTTTT. Protein: CSATTGSGKLFF. The chain recombines TRBV20-1 with TRBJ1-4, with 7 bases lining up with TRBD1. The CDR3 is 12 amino acids. V trimming: 4 bases; J trimming: 10 bases; junction bases outside the gene matches: 6. From germline, CDR1 is DFQATT and CDR2 SNEGSKA (reference sequence).